These T cell receptor beta chains were read from a single sample in a study of radiotherapy plus CTLA-4 blockade in lung cancer. The protocol was immunoSEQ multiplex PCR, while the TCRdb copy is restricted to in-frame clones and leaves out a portion. The data hold 95,000 to 150,000 clones, with 75% to 90% observed a single time. The sequencing here drew on peripheral blood, taken from a patient treated with radiotherapy plus ipilimumab. Source of these receptors: a human donor with non-small cell lung cancer that progressed on radiotherapy plus ipilimumab. CDR3s include the opening cysteine and the closing phenylalanine or tryptophan. Each record gives: CDR3 protein, CDR3 DNA, V gene, D gene, J gene, clone size. A D gene is named only where the DNA matches it firmly. A clone size is listed for some rows: how often the clone was seen (once, few, many), or a class if it is expanded.

cdr3_aa: CASSTSRDRVFPGELFF
cdr3_nt: TGTGCCAGCAGCACAAGCCGGGACAGGGTGTTCCCCGGGGAGCTGTTTTTT
v_call: TRBV25-1
d_call: TRBD1
j_call: TRBJ2-2
clone_size: once

cdr3_aa: CASSFQRYNEQFF
cdr3_nt: TGTGCCAGCAGCTTTCAGAGGTACAATGAGCAGTTCTTC
v_call: TRBV7-2
d_call: -
j_call: TRBJ2-1
clone_size: -

cdr3_aa: CATSPRLDTGELFF
cdr3_nt: TGTGCCACCAGCCCTCGACTGGACACCGGGGAGCTGTTTTTT
v_call: TRBV15
d_call: -
j_call: TRBJ2-2
clone_size: -

cdr3_aa: CASSLAQTSGRVTDTQYF
cdr3_nt: TGCGCCAGCAGCTTGGCCCAGACTAGCGGGAGGGTAACAGATACGCAGTATTTT
v_call: TRBV5-1
d_call: TRBD2
j_call: TRBJ2-3
clone_size: -

cdr3_aa: CASSPTPAYNEQFF
cdr3_nt: TGTGCCAGCAGCCCAACACCCGCCTACAATGAGCAGTTCTTC
v_call: TRBV7-8
d_call: -
j_call: TRBJ2-1
clone_size: once

cdr3_aa: CASSMRQASYEQYF
cdr3_nt: TGCGCCAGCAGCATGAGACAGGCCTCCTACGAGCAGTACTTC
v_call: TRBV5-1
d_call: -
j_call: TRBJ2-7
clone_size: -

cdr3_aa: CAWSVRLPPSYNEQFF
cdr3_nt: TGTGCCTGGAGTGTACGACTACCCCCCTCCTACAATGAGCAGTTCTTC
v_call: TRBV30
d_call: -
j_call: TRBJ2-1
clone_size: -

cdr3_aa: CASSYTRLAGGREQYF
cdr3_nt: TGTGCCAGCAGTTACACTCGACTAGCGGGAGGGCGCGAGCAGTACTTC
v_call: TRBV6-5
d_call: TRBD2
j_call: TRBJ2-7
clone_size: -

cdr3_aa: CASSFPASSGANVLTF
cdr3_nt: TGCGCCAGCAGCTTCCCCGCGAGCTCTGGGGCCAACGTCCTGACTTTC
v_call: TRBV5-1
d_call: -
j_call: TRBJ2-6
clone_size: -

cdr3_aa: CASPTGELFF
cdr3_nt: TGTGCCAGTCCGACCGGGGAGCTGTTTTTT
v_call: TRBV6-7
d_call: -
j_call: TRBJ2-2
clone_size: -

cdr3_aa: CASSLGQNTEAFF
cdr3_nt: TGTGCCAGCAGTTTAGGACAGAACACTGAAGCTTTCTTT
v_call: TRBV27
d_call: -
j_call: TRBJ1-1
clone_size: -

cdr3_aa: CATRRGGANVLTF
cdr3_nt: TGTGCCACCAGAAGGGGTGGGGCCAACGTCCTGACTTTC
v_call: TRBV15
d_call: -
j_call: TRBJ2-6
clone_size: -

cdr3_aa: CASSLDLTGGNTEAFF
cdr3_nt: TGTGCCAGCAGCTTAGATCTTACAGGGGGCAACACTGAAGCTTTCTTT
v_call: TRBV11-2
d_call: TRBD1
j_call: TRBJ1-1
clone_size: -

cdr3_aa: CASSEDTYNEQFF
cdr3_nt: TGTGCCAGCAGTGAAGACACCTACAATGAGCAGTTCTTC
v_call: TRBV6-1
d_call: -
j_call: TRBJ2-1
clone_size: -

cdr3_aa: CASRVDRRTGYTF
cdr3_nt: TGTGCCAGCAGAGTTGACAGAAGAACTGGCTACACCTTC
v_call: TRBV6-5
d_call: -
j_call: TRBJ1-2
clone_size: -

cdr3_aa: CASSYSGQGQTGELFF
cdr3_nt: TGTGCCAGCAGTTACTCGGGCCAGGGGCAAACCGGGGAGCTGTTTTTT
v_call: TRBV6-5
d_call: -
j_call: TRBJ2-2
clone_size: -

cdr3_aa: CASSPGAWVTTEAFF
cdr3_nt: TGTGCCAGCAGTCCGGGTGCGTGGGTTACCACTGAAGCTTTCTTT
v_call: TRBV28
d_call: -
j_call: TRBJ1-1
clone_size: -

cdr3_aa: CASSLTGLAGADTQYF
cdr3_nt: TGTGCCAGCAGCTTAACGGGACTAGCTGGTGCAGATACGCAGTATTTT
v_call: TRBV7-9
d_call: TRBD2
j_call: TRBJ2-3
clone_size: -

cdr3_aa: CASFRTPRSEQFF
cdr3_nt: TGTGCCAGCTTTAGGACGCCGAGAAGTGAGCAGTTCTTC
v_call: TRBV2
d_call: -
j_call: TRBJ2-1
clone_size: -

cdr3_aa: CSVWELSSYGYTF
cdr3_nt: TGCAGCGTTTGGGAGCTATCCTCCTATGGCTACACCTTC
v_call: TRBV29-1
d_call: -
j_call: TRBJ1-2
clone_size: -

cdr3_aa: CATTSGRAGGETQYF
cdr3_nt: TGTGCCACGACTAGCGGGAGGGCGGGCGGAGAGACCCAGTACTTC
v_call: TRBV11-3
d_call: TRBD2
j_call: TRBJ2-5
clone_size: -

cdr3_aa: CASSSAGAETNEQFF
cdr3_nt: TGTGCCAGCAGTTCAGCGGGAGCGGAAACCAATGAGCAGTTCTTC
v_call: TRBV27
d_call: TRBD2
j_call: TRBJ2-1
clone_size: -

cdr3_aa: CASSEGQFLNYGYTF
cdr3_nt: TGTGCCAGCAGTGAAGGACAGTTCCTAAACTATGGCTACACCTTC
v_call: TRBV6-1
d_call: -
j_call: TRBJ1-2
clone_size: -

cdr3_aa: CAWKRGMNTEAFF
cdr3_nt: TGTGCCTGGAAGCGGGGGATGAACACTGAAGCTTTCTTT
v_call: TRBV30
d_call: -
j_call: TRBJ1-1
clone_size: -

cdr3_aa: CASRRTQTGDGYTF
cdr3_nt: TGTGCCAGCAGGAGGACTCAAACGGGAGATGGCTACACCTTC
v_call: TRBV2
d_call: -
j_call: TRBJ1-2
clone_size: -

cdr3_aa: CASSRTSQLNTEAFF
cdr3_nt: TGTGCCAGCAGTCGAACCTCACAGCTGAACACTGAAGCTTTCTTT
v_call: TRBV6-1
d_call: -
j_call: TRBJ1-1
clone_size: -

cdr3_aa: CATYSNYGYTF
cdr3_nt: TGTGCCACCTATAGTAACTATGGCTACACCTTC
v_call: TRBV6-6
d_call: -
j_call: TRBJ1-2
clone_size: -

cdr3_aa: CASSLTGVYGYTF
cdr3_nt: TGTGCCAGCAGCTTAACAGGGGTTTATGGCTACACCTTC
v_call: TRBV13
d_call: TRBD1
j_call: TRBJ1-2
clone_size: -

cdr3_aa: CATSRAGTGGKDEQFF
cdr3_nt: TGTGCCACCAGCAGAGCAGGGACAGGGGGAAAGGATGAGCAGTTCTTC
v_call: TRBV15
d_call: TRBD1
j_call: TRBJ2-1
clone_size: -

cdr3_aa: CASSLDRSSYEQYF
cdr3_nt: TGTGCCAGCAGCTTAGACAGGAGTTCCTACGAGCAGTACTTC
v_call: TRBV7-2
d_call: -
j_call: TRBJ2-7
clone_size: -

cdr3_aa: CASSSTGTASTDTQYF
cdr3_nt: TGCGCCAGCAGTTCCACCGGGACAGCTAGCACAGATACGCAGTATTTT
v_call: TRBV5-1
d_call: TRBD1
j_call: TRBJ2-3
clone_size: -

cdr3_aa: CASSGPGTANTEAFF
cdr3_nt: TGTGCCAGCAGTGGTCCCGGGACCGCGAACACTGAAGCTTTCTTT
v_call: TRBV6-1
d_call: -
j_call: TRBJ1-1
clone_size: -

cdr3_aa: CASSATSGGSYNEQFF
cdr3_nt: TGTGCCAGCTCAGCCACTAGCGGGGGTTCCTACAATGAGCAGTTCTTC
v_call: TRBV18
d_call: TRBD2
j_call: TRBJ2-1
clone_size: -

cdr3_aa: CASSLGQGGSYEQYF
cdr3_nt: TGCGCCAGCAGCTTGGGACAGGGAGGTTCCTACGAGCAGTACTTC
v_call: TRBV5-1
d_call: -
j_call: TRBJ2-7
clone_size: -

cdr3_aa: CASSNEGNYGYTF
cdr3_nt: TGTGCCAGTAGTAATGAGGGGAACTATGGCTACACCTTC
v_call: TRBV19
d_call: -
j_call: TRBJ1-2
clone_size: -

cdr3_aa: CASSPRTTYNEQFF
cdr3_nt: TGTGCCAGCAGCCCCAGGACAACTTACAATGAGCAGTTCTTC
v_call: TRBV9
d_call: -
j_call: TRBJ2-1
clone_size: -

cdr3_aa: CASRALAAAGFGQYF
cdr3_nt: TGTGCCAGCAGGGCCCTAGCGGCGGCCGGCTTCGGACAGTACTTC
v_call: TRBV6-5
d_call: TRBD2
j_call: TRBJ2-7
clone_size: -

cdr3_aa: CAWTLLGGVEETQYF
cdr3_nt: TGTGCCTGGACTCTACTAGGGGGAGTAGAAGAGACCCAGTACTTC
v_call: TRBV30
d_call: -
j_call: TRBJ2-5
clone_size: -

cdr3_aa: CASSLGSWEQNTGELFF
cdr3_nt: TGTGCCAGCAGCTTAGGTTCGTGGGAACAGAACACCGGGGAGCTGTTTTTT
v_call: TRBV11-3
d_call: -
j_call: TRBJ2-2
clone_size: -

cdr3_aa: CASSPAVSGGNQPQHF
cdr3_nt: TGTGCCAGCTCACCGGCCGTGTCCGGAGGGAATCAGCCCCAGCATTTT
v_call: TRBV18
d_call: -
j_call: TRBJ1-5
clone_size: -

cdr3_aa: CATSVRQGETQYF
cdr3_nt: TGTGCCACCAGCGTGCGACAGGGGGAGACCCAGTACTTC
v_call: TRBV15
d_call: TRBD1
j_call: TRBJ2-5
clone_size: -

cdr3_aa: CASSTVTGETDYTF
cdr3_nt: TGCGCCAGCAGCACGGTGACAGGGGAGACCGACTACACCTTC
v_call: TRBV5-1
d_call: TRBD1
j_call: TRBJ1-2
clone_size: -

cdr3_aa: CASSTLGTGFANYGYTF
cdr3_nt: TGTGCCAGTAGTACCCTGGGAACAGGGTTCGCAAACTATGGCTACACCTTC
v_call: TRBV19
d_call: -
j_call: TRBJ1-2
clone_size: once